These 28 T cell receptor beta chains originate from one sample sequenced in a study of cytomegalovirus exposure and HLA in healthy donors. PCR used 60 Vbeta primers and 13 Jbeta primers. Method: immunoSEQ multiplex PCR; TCRdb's copy keeps in-frame clones and lacks some. The top ten clones hold less than 3% of a sample with about 200,000 clones, about two thirds of them seen once. Sequenced input: PBMCs. These TCRs come from a man aged 35-49 years in good health and CMV-seropositive.

The chain is built from TRBV23-1 and TRBJ2-3; D possibly corresponds to TRBD2 (5 bases). TRBV23-1 is assigned to the ORF class and has an uncertain function. V was trimmed by 3 bases and J by 1 base, leaving 14 bases between them. The CDR3 sequence is 16 residues long. The CDR3 DNA reads as TGCGCCAGCAGTCACCCCCCGGAGGAAGGCACAGATACGCAGTATTTT. Protein: CASSHPPEEGTDTQYF.

The chain is built from TRBV18 and TRBJ1-2; 8 bases line up with TRBD1. V lost 0 bases to trimming and J lost 8 bases; unmatched junction nucleotides: 5. The germline gives CDR1 KGHSH, CDR2 LQKENI. The CDR3 has 14 residues. The CDR3 DNA is TGTGCCAGCTCACCACCGGGACAGGCTCACGGCTACACCTTC. Translation gives CASSPPGQAHGYTF.

Here the CDR3 reads CASSHPVLNTEAFF. Here the CDR3 DNA reads TGTGCCAGCAGCCACCCAGTCCTGAACACTGAAGCTTTCTTT. The chain has TRBV7-8 and TRBJ1-1; D is unresolved. This CDR3 is 14 amino acids long. The germline V gene has CDR1 SGHVS and CDR2 FQNEAQ. V was pared by 5 bases and J by 0 bases, with 10 bases between.

V usage is TRBV5-1 and J usage is TRBJ1-2, with D possibly matching TRBD1 (5 bases). From germline, CDR1 is SGHRS and CDR2 YFSETQ. Trimming left V 3 bases short and J 4 bases short, with 13 bases between. The CDR3 consists of 14 residues. The CDR3 is CASSWGEVGYGYTF. In DNA form, the CDR3 reads TGCGCCAGCAGCTGGGGGGAAGTGGGCTATGGCTACACCTTC.

This chain uses TRBV19 with TRBJ1-5, with a possible D match to TRBD1 (6 bases). Trimming pared 10 bases from V and 7 bases from J, leaving 14 bases between. Per germline, CDR1 LNHDA and CDR2 SQIVND (reference sequence). This CDR3 has 12 residues. The CDR3 DNA reads as TGTGCCACCTCGGAAGGGGGACAGCCCCAGCATTTT. Its translation: CATSEGGQPQHF.

This chain joins TRBV4-1 and TRBJ2-5; 11 bases match TRBD1. V was clipped by 1 base and J by 4 bases; unmatched bases: 11. The germline gives CDR1 MGHRA, CDR2 YSYEKL. The CDR3 sequence is 18 residues long. CDR3 sequence reads: CASSQVISGGTGGETQYF. The DNA of the CDR3 is TGCGCCAGCAGCCAAGTAATCAGTGGGGGGACAGGGGGAGAGACCCAGTACTTC.

The V gene is TRBV2, the J gene TRBJ2-5; a possible D gene is TRBD1 (5 bases). Germline CDR1 SNHLY, CDR2 FYNNEI. The CDR3 sequence is 15 residues long. V was trimmed by 7 bases and J by 3 bases, leaving 18 bases between them. The CDR3 DNA sequence: TGTGCCAGCACCGGGTGGGGCCTAGGCAAAGAGACCCAGTACTTC. Residues: CASTGWGLGKETQYF.

The rearrangement joins TRBV7-6 to TRBJ1-4, with 11 bases lining up with TRBD1. V gave up 4 bases and J gave up 10 bases; unmatched junction bases: 5. This CDR3 is 14 amino acids long. Germline assignment: CDR1 SGHVS and CDR2 FNYEAQ. The CDR3 sequence: CASSSGQGDGKLFF. The CDR3 nucleotides read TGTGCCAGCAGCTCGGGACAGGGGGATGGAAAACTGTTTTTT.

The chain joins TRBV27 to TRBJ2-5, with a tentative D call TRBD1 (6 bases). The V gene lost 2 bases and the J gene lost 1 base, with 8 bases spanning the gap. The CDR3 is made up of 14 amino acids. Germline V gives CDR1 MNHEY, CDR2 SMNVEV (reference sequence). CDR3 coding DNA: TGTGCCAGCAGTTTACCAGGGGCCCAAGAGACCCAGTACTTC. This codes for CASSLPGAQETQYF.

The chain couples TRBV4-1 to TRBJ1-2; 8 nucleotides line up with TRBD1. After removal of 0 bases from V and 7 bases from J, the junction contained 7 bases not matched to a gene. The germline gives CDR1 MGHRA, CDR2 YSYEKL. The CDR3 runs 15 residues. The DNA for the CDR3 is TGCGCCAGCAGCCAAGAGGACAGGGTCTTAGGTGGCTACACCTTC. It is translated as CASSQEDRVLGGYTF.

The chain couples TRBV11-2 to TRBJ2-7, with D uncertain. The V gene lost 5 bases and the J gene lost 2 bases, with 7 bases spanning the gap. Germline V gene sequence: CDR1 SGHAT, CDR2 FQNNGV. The CDR3 has 12 amino acids. CDR3 sequence (DNA): TGTGCCAGCAGCCCTAATACCTACGAGCAGTACTTC. The encoded protein is CASSPNTYEQYF.

The V gene is TRBV7-9, the J gene TRBJ2-1, with 10 positions matching TRBD1. J was trimmed by 7 bases and V by 5 bases; bases with no gene match: 8. The CDR3 runs to 15 residues. Germline lookup yields CDR1 SEHNR and CDR2 FQNEAQ (reference sequence). As DNA, the CDR3 is TGTGCCAGCAGCCCGACAGGGGGCGCGAGGAATGAGCAGTTCTTC. It is translated as CASSPTGGARNEQFF.

The chain employs TRBV6-6 and TRBJ2-7; 8 nucleotides align to TRBD1. The CDR3 consists of 16 residues. The V gene's germline CDR1 is MNHNY and CDR2 SVGAGI (reference sequence). V was clipped by 6 bases and J by 4 bases; unmatched bases: 14. DNA of the CDR3: TGTGCCAGCAGCCTTATTAGGACAGGGACTCGGTACGAGCAGTACTTC. Translation gives CASSLIRTGTRYEQYF.

In its sample, this clone was seen a few times. The chain carries TRBV10-1 and TRBJ1-4; the D gene is possibly TRBD1 (5 bases). The CDR3 is 15 residues long. V was cut by 6 bases and J by 4 bases, with 15 bases left in between. Germline V gene lookup returns CDR1 WNHNN and CDR2 SYGVQD (reference sequence). The CDR3 spells CASSPRDGLNEKLFF. In DNA, the CDR3 is TGCGCCAGCAGCCCGCGGGACGGACTTAATGAAAAACTGTTTTTT.

The chain joins TRBV6-5 to TRBJ1-2, with D perhaps matching TRBD1 (5 bases). Trimming cost V 4 bases and J 7 bases, with 13 bases left between them. The CDR3 contains 13 residues. Per the germline V gene, CDR1 is MNHEY and CDR2 is SVGAGI. CDR3: CASSSPGVGGYTF. CDR3 nucleotides: TGTGCCAGCAGTTCCCCGGGGGTTGGTGGCTACACCTTC.

The rearrangement links TRBV5-1 to TRBJ2-2; D may be TRBD2 (6 bases). Trimming took off 4 bases at V and 4 bases at J, with 14 bases between the two ends. The CDR3 loop spans 15 amino acids. CDR1 is SGHRS and CDR2 is YFSETQ in the germline V gene. CDR3 coding DNA: TGCGCCAGCAGCACTCCGATCGGGGGCACCGGGGAGCTGTTTTTT. Protein sequence: CASSTPIGGTGELFF. Variable domain in full (rest from reference TRBV5-1 and TRBJ2-2): KAGVTQTPRYLIKTRGQQVTLSCSPISGHRSVSWYQQTPGQGLQFLFEYFSETQRNKGNFPGRFSGRQFSNSRSEMNVSTLELGDSALYLCASSTPIGGTGELFFGEGSRLTVL.

Of note for this clone: Other DNA variants within this sample encode the same CDR3. The chain combines TRBV5-1 with TRBJ2-7; 9 bases line up with TRBD1. Germline V gene data show CDR1 as SGHRS and CDR2 as YFSETQ. The CDR3 consists of 19 residues. V was pared by 2 bases and J by 5 bases, with 20 bases of the junction left unmatched. CDR3 DNA sequence: TGCGCCAGCAGCTTACTCCCACACTCCCCCGGACAGGGGTTGAACGAGCAGTACTTC. Amino acids: CASSLLPHSPGQGLNEQYF.

This chain connects TRBV6-1 to TRBJ2-5, with D maybe TRBD2 (7 bases). Germline CDR1 reads MNHNS; CDR2 reads SASEGT. CDR3 length: 15 amino acids. V was pared by 4 bases and J by 7 bases, with 19 bases between. This chain's CDR3 is CASSAEGGPGGTQYF. The DNA of the CDR3 is TGTGCCAGCAGTGCGGAGGGGGGGCCCGGTGGGACCCAGTACTTC.

The V gene is TRBV9, the J gene TRBJ1-6; TRBD1 is a possible D gene (5 bases). The CDR3 covers 15 residues. Trimming left V 2 bases short and J 13 bases short, with 19 bases between. Looked up from germline, CDR1 is SGDLS and CDR2 is YYNGEE. The CDR3 region is CASSVGPQGGNPLHF. CDR3 coding DNA: TGTGCCAGCAGCGTGGGGCCGCAGGGTGGGAACCCCCTCCACTTT.

This rearrangement joins TRBV9 to TRBJ2-1, with a possible D match to TRBD2 (6 bases). The CDR3 is 12 amino acids. CDR1 is SGDLS, CDR2 YYNGEE, per germline. The V end was cut by 2 bases, the J end by 9 bases, with 9 bases between. The CDR3: CASSVPGGEQFF. As DNA, the CDR3 is TGTGCCAGCAGCGTCCCCGGGGGTGAGCAGTTCTTC.

The CDR3 here is CASSSGGTIATEAFF. Written as DNA, the CDR3 is TGTGCCAGCAGCTCGGGGGGTACGATCGCGACTGAAGCTTTCTTT. The chain joins TRBV9 to TRBJ1-1; a possible D gene is TRBD1 (5 bases). The CDR3 is made up of 15 amino acids. Per the germline V gene, CDR1 is SGDLS and CDR2 is YYNGEE. The ends were cut back, 4 bases at V and 5 bases at J, with 18 bases in the middle. The full variable domain, completed using reference TRBV9 and TRBJ1-1, is DSGVTQTPKHLITATGQRVTLRCSPRSGDLSVYWYQQSLDQGLQFLIQYYNGEERAKGNILERFSAQQFPDLHSELNLSSLELGDSALYFCASSSGGTIATEAFFGQGTRLTVV.

The chain joins TRBV5-1 to TRBJ2-7, with no clear D. V was cut by 2 bases and J by 3 bases, with 15 bases left in between. This CDR3 contains 15 residues. Germline assignment: CDR1 SGHRS and CDR2 YFSETQ. Here the CDR3 reads CASSFDFVSLYEQYF. CDR3 bases: TGCGCCAGCAGCTTCGACTTCGTTAGCCTCTACGAGCAGTACTTC.

This clone was seen a handful of times. The rearrangement links TRBV10-3 to TRBJ2-7; 9 bases fit TRBD1. The ends lost 6 bases at V and 12 bases at J; junction bases unmatched: 24. Germline loops: CDR1 ENHRY, CDR2 SYGVKD. The CDR3 covers 17 residues. The CDR3 reads CAISPSGRGTGGSPRYF. The CDR3 nucleotides read TGTGCCATCAGCCCCTCGGGCCGGGGAACAGGGGGCTCCCCTCGGTACTTC.

This chain uses TRBV9 with TRBJ1-5, with 7 positions matching TRBD1. The CDR3 runs 14 residues. Germline V gene lookup returns CDR1 SGDLS and CDR2 YYNGEE. The V gene end was trimmed by 4 bases and the J gene end by 2 bases; junction bases not matched to a gene: 3. In nucleotides, the CDR3 is TGTGCCAGCAGCCGAACAGGGGGCAATCAGCCCCAGCATTTT. Translated: CASSRTGGNQPQHF.

This clone was counted once. The V gene is TRBV5-1, the J gene TRBJ1-2; 10 bases align to TRBD1. Germline V gene sequence: CDR1 SGHRS, CDR2 YFSETQ. This CDR3 region has 16 residues. J gave up 6 bases and V 4 bases, and 12 bases lay outside the gene matches. CDR3 sequence reads: CASSPFLRQGADGYTF. In DNA form, the CDR3 reads TGCGCCAGCAGCCCGTTCCTGAGACAGGGGGCCGATGGCTACACCTTC.

This clone was detected only once. This sequence joins TRBV2 and TRBJ1-2; D not certain. CDR1 is SNHLY, CDR2 FYNNEI, per germline. V was trimmed by 6 bases and J by 0 bases, leaving 17 bases between them. This CDR3 comprises 16 residues. In DNA form, the CDR3 reads TGTGCCAGCAGCACCTTGGAGCAGCTAGCTAACTATGGCTACACCTTC. Translating it yields CASSTLEQLANYGYTF.

The chain couples TRBV11-3 to TRBJ2-3; TRBD2 aligns across 12 bases. The germline gives CDR1 SGHNT, CDR2 YENEEA. The CDR3 contains 15 residues. With V trimmed by 5 bases and J by 6 bases, 6 bases remained unmatched. CDR3 in amino acids: CASSPRTSGTDTQYF. The CDR3, as DNA: TGTGCCAGCAGCCCCCGGACTAGCGGGACGGATACGCAGTATTTT. The full variable domain, in which reference TRBV11-3 and TRBJ2-3 provide the parts outside the CDR3, is EAGVVQSPRYKIIEKKQPVAFWCNPISGHNTLYWYLQNLGQGPELLIRYENEEAVDDSQLPKDRFSAERLKGVDSTLKIQPAELGDSAVYLCASSPRTSGTDTQYFGPGTRLTVL.

V usage is TRBV5-4 and J usage is TRBJ1-1, with 8 bases matching TRBD1. This CDR3 spans 14 amino acids. Germline CDR1 and CDR2: SGHNT and YYREEE (reference sequence). With V trimmed by 2 bases and J by 7 bases, 7 bases remained unmatched. CDR3 region: CASSFTGGKGEAFF. The CDR3 DNA sequence: TGTGCCAGCAGCTTTACAGGGGGTAAGGGTGAAGCTTTCTTT.